These 30 T cell receptor beta chains were all obtained from the same sample, sequenced in a study of T cell responses to AZD1222 COVID-19 vaccine (dated by TCRdb to 2020 to 2023). This specimen's time point label, per the study, means: baseline before first vaccination. Library preparation was by the immunoSEQ multiplex PCR assay. Entries here come from immuneACCESS through TCRdb and include only in-frame sequences with V and J called. Some clones fail to appear in such tables; in the studies checked, an unresolved V gene covers under half of the shortfall, and the cause of the remainder is unknown. The sample data list under 200,000 clones, and less than 95% of these were observed just once. The ten largest clones capture approximately 0.69% of the sample. The sample here was peripheral blood, taken on day 0 of AZD1222 vaccination. The receptors were sampled from an adult in good health.

The V gene is TRBV4-1, the J gene TRBJ1-6; D uncertain. CDR1 MGHRA and CDR2 YSYEKL come from the germline V gene. The ends were cut back, 0 bases at V and 0 bases at J, with 9 bases in the middle. The CDR3 extends over 17 amino acids. In DNA, the CDR3 is TGCGCCAGCAGCCAAGATGACGCGAGCTCCTATAATTCACCCCTCCACTTT. Translated: CASSQDDASSYNSPLHF.

This rearrangement joins TRBV14 to TRBJ1-1; D is uncertain. Germline values: CDR1 SGHDN, CDR2 FVKESK. This CDR3 has 12 amino acids. Trimming cost V 4 bases and J 4 bases, with 7 bases left between them. The CDR3 DNA reads TGTGCCAGCAGCCTGACAACCACTGAAGCTTTCTTT. It is translated as CASSLTTTEAFF.

The gene calls are TRBV7-9 and TRBJ2-7; D unclear. CDR1 SEHNR and CDR2 FQNEAQ come from the germline V gene (reference sequence). The CDR3 spans 15 residues. V was pared by 4 bases and J by 4 bases, with 17 bases between. The CDR3 here is CASSSVGHRQYEQYF. CDR3 in DNA: TGTGCCAGCAGCTCCGTTGGGCATAGGCAATACGAGCAGTACTTC.

This clone was counted a single time. This chain connects TRBV13 to TRBJ2-1, with D possibly being TRBD2 (6 bases). With 2 bases removed from V and 6 bases from J, the gap between germline ends came to 11 bases. The CDR3 length is 14 residues. CDR1 and CDR2 from the germline V gene are PRHDT and FYEKMQ (reference sequence). CDR3 amino acids: CASSLLGTRNEQFF. The CDR3 DNA is TGTGCCAGCAGCTTATTAGGGACTCGCAATGAGCAGTTCTTC.

CDR3 in amino acids: CASSLRVASGEQYF. The CDR3 DNA reads TGTGCCAGCAGTTTAAGGGTCGCGTCGGGCGAGCAGTACTTC. J is TRBJ2-7 and V is TRBV6-5; D not resolved. V lost 4 bases and J lost 6, with 16 bases in between. Germline lookup yields CDR1 MNHEY and CDR2 SVGAGI. The CDR3 sequence is 14 residues long.

The rearrangement links TRBV30 to TRBJ1-3; 8 nucleotides line up with TRBD1. Looked up from germline, CDR1 is GTSNPN and CDR2 is SVGIG (reference sequence). The J segment lost 4 bases and the V segment lost 4 bases, leaving 0 bases of the junction unmatched. CDR3 length equals 12 residues. DNA for the CDR3: TGTGCCTGGAACAGGGGGGGAAACACCATATATTTT. Translating it yields CAWNRGGNTIYF.

V is TRBV6-5 and J is TRBJ1-2, with 7 bases matching TRBD1. Germline loops: CDR1 MNHEY, CDR2 SVGAGI. The V and J ends lost 2 bases and 4 bases, in that order; junction bases with no gene match: 7. This CDR3 is built from 15 residues. The CDR3 DNA reads as TGTGCCAGCAGTTACGCGATACAGGGGACCTATGGCTACACCTTC. Encoded protein: CASSYAIQGTYGYTF.

J is TRBJ1-2 and V is TRBV6-5; D unclear. V lost 7 bases and J 0 bases, leaving 12 bases between the germline ends. Germline loops: CDR1 MNHEY, CDR2 SVGAGI. The CDR3 runs 14 residues. The CDR3 reads CASTTWTANYGYTF. CDR3 coding DNA: TGTGCCAGCACGACTTGGACGGCTAACTATGGCTACACCTTC.

The chain links TRBV15 to TRBJ2-7, with D perhaps given as TRBD1 or TRBD2 (5 bases each). V lost 1 base, J lost 6 bases, and 13 bases lay in between. The length of the CDR3 is 14 residues. CDR1 and CDR2 (germline): LNHNV, YYDKDF (reference sequence). CDR3 protein: CATSRAWDDGEQYF. The CDR3 nucleotides are TGTGCCACCAGCAGAGCCTGGGACGATGGCGAGCAGTACTTC.

The chain combines TRBV5-3 with TRBJ2-1; the D gene is possibly TRBD2 (6 bases). TRBV5-3 is given ORF status, its function remaining uncertain. This CDR3 spans 15 amino acids. The V end lost 4 bases, the J end lost 6 bases, and 17 bases lay between the germline ends. This CDR3 is CARSANSGRTNEQFF. The CDR3 DNA is TGTGCCAGAAGCGCCAATAGCGGACGGACCAATGAGCAGTTCTTC.

V and J are TRBV6-4 and TRBJ2-1; no definite D call. The CDR3 runs 13 residues. The V end was cut by 2 bases, the J end by 7 bases, with 9 bases between. CDR1 is MRHNA, CDR2 SNTAGT, per germline. The CDR3 bases are TGTGCCAGCAGTGACGAATCGAGAAATGAGCAGTTCTTC. Residues: CASSDESRNEQFF.

CDR3 sequence (DNA): TGCAGCGTCGACGGAGGGAACACTGAAGCTTTCTTT. Its protein is CSVDGGNTEAFF. The rearrangement joins TRBV29-1 to TRBJ1-1; D unresolved. In germline, CDR1 is SQVTM, CDR2 ANQGSEA. The germline V and J ends were trimmed by 6 bases and 1 base, with 9 bases remaining between them. This CDR3 spans 12 amino acids.

The rearrangement links TRBV20-1 to TRBJ1-5, with D unresolved. The germline gives CDR1 DFQATT, CDR2 SNEGSKA (reference sequence). The CDR3 loop spans 13 amino acids. V lost 3 bases and J lost 5, with 11 bases in between. CDR3 amino acids: CSASVTADQPQHF. The CDR3 DNA sequence: TGCAGTGCTAGTGTAACAGCAGATCAGCCCCAGCATTTT.

The chain has TRBV3-1 (or the pseudogene TRBV3-2) and TRBJ1-5; 8 bases fit TRBD1. The CDR3 totals 14 residues. Losses at the gene ends were 3 bases for V and 5 bases for J; bases not matched to a gene: 3. Per the germline V gene, CDR1 is LGHDT and CDR2 is YNNKEL (reference sequence). The CDR3 bases are TGTGCCAGCAGCCAGGGGACAGGTTATCAGCCCCAGCATTTT. As protein: CASSQGTGYQPQHF.

V is TRBV9 and J is TRBJ2-3, with 10 positions matching TRBD2. Germline-derived CDR1 and CDR2 are SGDLS and YYNGEE. CDR3 size: 16 residues. J lost 4 bases, V lost 4 bases, and 9 bases had no gene match. The CDR3 region has the DNA TGTGCCAGCAGCCCTCGGCTAGCGGGAGCGTCAGATACGCAGTATTTT. Translation gives CASSPRLAGASDTQYF.

The chain couples TRBV11-2 to TRBJ2-3; 7 nucleotides agree with TRBD2. V was pared by 5 bases and J by 3 bases, with 11 bases of the junction left unmatched. The CDR3 runs 16 residues. Germline CDR1 SGHAT, CDR2 FQNNGV. In DNA, the CDR3 is TGTGCCAGCAGCCTAGGGGCGGGAGTGGGGACAGATACGCAGTATTTT. Protein: CASSLGAGVGTDTQYF.

The chain combines TRBV11-2 with TRBJ2-5, with 11 bases lining up with TRBD2. The CDR3 consists of 18 residues. Trimming cost V 0 bases and J 5 bases; bases outside gene matches: 11. The germline V gene has CDR1 SGHAT and CDR2 FQNNGV. The DNA for the CDR3 is TGTGCCAGCAGCTTAGAGTGGGCGTTAGCGGGAGGGTTGGAGACCCAGTACTTC. It specifies CASSLEWALAGGLETQYF.

This chain uses TRBV27 with TRBJ1-1; D remains unclear. This CDR3 contains 12 residues. The germline V gene encodes CDR1 MNHEY and CDR2 SMNVEV (reference sequence). V lost 9 bases and J 7 bases, leaving 15 bases between the germline ends. Here the CDR3 reads CARDMTVVEAFF. The CDR3 DNA follows: TGTGCCAGGGATATGACTGTAGTTGAAGCTTTCTTT.

The rearrangement uses TRBV18 and TRBJ1-2; maybe TRBD1 (6 bases). This CDR3 region has 14 residues. Germline CDR1 reads KGHSH; CDR2 reads LQKENI. Trimming took 3 bases from V and 8 from J, leaving 16 bases between them. In DNA, the CDR3 is TGTGCCAGCTCACCGAAGATCGAGGGGGGAGGCTACACCTTC. This gives the protein CASSPKIEGGGYTF.

The chain carries TRBV7-2 and TRBJ1-1, with D perhaps TRBD1 (6 bases). V gave up 5 bases and J gave up 0 bases, with 16 bases separating them. The CDR3 is made up of 16 amino acids. Germline V gene sequence: CDR1 SGHTA, CDR2 FQGNSA. In DNA, the CDR3 is TGTGCCAGCAGCCGGGACAAAGAGACCATGAACACTGAAGCTTTCTTT. Amino acid sequence: CASSRDKETMNTEAFF. The full variable domain, rest sourced from reference TRBV7-2 and TRBJ1-1, is GAGVSQSPSNKVTEKGKDVELRCDPISGHTALYWYRQSLGQGLEFLIYFQGNSAPDKSGLPSDRFSAERTGGSVSTLTIQRTQQEDSAVYLCASSRDKETMNTEAFFGQGTRLTVV.

The rearrangement joins TRBV10-3 to TRBJ2-3; perhaps TRBD2 as D (5 bases). Germline V gene sequence: CDR1 ENHRY, CDR2 SYGVKD. The CDR3 loop spans 12 amino acids. The V gene lost 5 bases and the J gene lost 6 bases, with 9 bases spanning the gap. The CDR3 region has the DNA TGTGCCATCAGTTTTGGGGAGGATACGCAGTATTTT. Encoded protein: CAISFGEDTQYF.

This chain uses TRBV10-3 with TRBJ1-1; 8 bases match TRBD1. V lost 4 bases, J lost 5 bases, and 6 bases stayed unmatched. CDR1 and CDR2 (germline): ENHRY, SYGVKD. The length of the CDR3 is 14 residues. The CDR3 loop is CAISVDRGITEAFF. The DNA for the CDR3 is TGTGCCATCAGTGTAGACAGGGGTATTACTGAAGCTTTCTTT.

The V gene is TRBV5-5, the J gene TRBJ2-3, with 7 bases lining up with TRBD1. V shed 7 bases and J 1 base; nucleotides not matched to a gene: 12. Germline V gene lookup returns CDR1 SGHKS and CDR2 YYEKEE (reference sequence). CDR3 size: 16 residues. Written as DNA, the CDR3 is TGTGCCAGCTTAAGACAGGGCGGAGGTGGCACAGATACGCAGTATTTT. Its protein product is CASLRQGGGGTDTQYF.

The chain has TRBV30 and TRBJ2-2; tentatively, D is TRBD2 (7 bases). Germline loops: CDR1 GTSNPN, CDR2 SVGIG (reference sequence). The CDR3 runs 13 residues. Trimming stripped 0 bases from V and 8 bases from J, with 10 bases between. The CDR3 DNA sequence: TGTGCCTGGAGTGTACGGGGGGCAGGGGAGCTGTTTTTT. This codes for CAWSVRGAGELFF.

This sequence joins TRBV5-1 and TRBJ1-1, with 7 bases identical to TRBD1. CDR1 is SGHRS and CDR2 is YFSETQ in the germline V gene. The trim removed 4 bases at V and 8 bases at J, leaving 5 bases unmatched. The CDR3 runs to 12 residues. In nucleotides, the CDR3 is TGCGCCAGCAGCGGAACAGGGGACGAAGCTTTCTTT. This encodes CASSGTGDEAFF.

The CDR3 DNA is TGTGCCAGCAGCTTGGAACAGGGGGATCAGCCCCAGCATTTT. It codes for CASSLEQGDQPQHF. The genes are TRBV5-5 and TRBJ1-5, with 8 bases matching TRBD1. V shed 0 bases, J shed 5 bases, and the junction held 1 base outside the gene matches. The CDR3 sequence is 14 residues long. CDR1 is SGHKS and CDR2 is YYEKEE in the germline V gene (reference sequence).

The V and J genes are TRBV9 and TRBJ2-5; 7 positions agree with TRBD2. This CDR3 has 14 residues. Losses at the gene ends were 2 bases for V and 3 bases for J; bases not matched to a gene: 4. CDR1 is SGDLS and CDR2 is YYNGEE in the germline V gene. The CDR3, as DNA: TGTGCCAGCAGCGTGGCTGGGAGGGAAGAGACCCAGTACTTC. This sequence encodes CASSVAGREETQYF.

The chain couples TRBV12-3 or TRBV12-4 to TRBJ1-4; the D is unclear. Trimming left V 5 bases short and J 14 bases short, with 15 bases between. The CDR3 length is 12 residues. CDR3: CASSTAGPGLFF. For the CDR3, the DNA is TGTGCCAGCAGTACTGCCGGGCCTGGGCTGTTTTTT.

The V call is TRBV7-6, the J call TRBJ1-3; 8 nucleotides align to TRBD1. The CDR3 covers 18 residues. CDR1 and CDR2 (germline): SGHVS, FNYEAQ. V dropped 3 bases and J dropped 0; count of bases not matched to a gene: 10. The CDR3 region has the DNA TGTGCCAGCAGCTTTCTGACCGGGACAGGAGACTCTGGAAACACCATATATTTT. Translated: CASSFLTGTGDSGNTIYF.

V is TRBV3-1 (or the pseudogene TRBV3-2) and J is TRBJ2-1, with a possible D match to TRBD2 (6 bases). The CDR3 contains 16 residues. Germline CDR1 reads LGHDT; CDR2 reads YNNKEL (reference sequence). The germline V and J ends were trimmed by 3 bases and 2 bases, with 14 bases remaining between them. For the CDR3, the DNA is TGTGCCAGCAGCCAGGTGACTAGGATGGCCTACAATGAGCAGTTCTTC. It codes for CASSQVTRMAYNEQFF.